The 15 T cell receptor beta chains below were found in one sample sequenced in a study of tumor-infiltrating lymphocytes in localized non-small cell lung cancer. Measured with immunoSEQ multiplex PCR; TCRdb has only the in-frame clones, and not every one. Altogether about 16,000 clones are present, roughly four fifths being singletons, with the ten largest covering 6.4%. Sequencing was performed on lung tumor tissue. The receptors here all came from a human donor with non-small cell lung cancer.

This chain links TRBV6-1 with TRBJ2-2; D gene uncertain. The CDR3 contains 12 residues. The germline V and J ends were trimmed by 4 bases and 6 bases, with 6 bases remaining between them. Germline V CDR1 and CDR2: MNHNS, SASEGT. CDR3 nucleotide sequence: TGTGCCAGCAGTGTCTGGGCCGGGGAGCTGTTTTTT. This translates into CASSVWAGELFF.

J is TRBJ2-3 and V is TRBV27, with D uncertain. The CDR3 has 13 amino acids. V was clipped by 7 bases and J by 6 bases, with 14 bases between them. Germline V CDR1 and CDR2: MNHEY, SMNVEV (reference sequence). The CDR3, as DNA: TGTGCCAGCAAGGGATCTGGTGGGGATACGCAGTATTTT. It encodes CASKGSGGDTQYF.

This clone was detected only a few times. CDR3 loop: CASSPRRGPPFVGYTF. The CDR3 region has the DNA TGTGCCAGCTCACCAAGAAGGGGGCCACCGTTCGTGGGCTACACCTTC. The chain carries TRBV18 and TRBJ1-2; 7 bases are shared with TRBD1. CDR1 KGHSH and CDR2 LQKENI come from the germline V gene. The CDR3 runs 16 residues. Trimming cost V 2 bases and J 8 bases; bases outside gene matches: 14.

V and J are TRBV19 and TRBJ1-1; 7 bases line up with TRBD1. Per germline, CDR1 LNHDA and CDR2 SQIVND (reference sequence). The CDR3 is 13 residues long. The trim removed 5 bases at V and 6 bases at J, leaving 6 bases unmatched. The chain's CDR3 is CASSSTGDSEAFF. The CDR3 DNA is TGTGCCAGTAGTTCCACAGGGGACTCTGAAGCTTTCTTT.

The chain couples TRBV4-1 to TRBJ2-7, with D hard to call. Germline values: CDR1 MGHRA, CDR2 YSYEKL. This CDR3 is built from 16 residues. Trimming cost V 11 bases and J 2 bases, with 25 bases left between them. Written as DNA, the CDR3 is TGCGCCTGGAAAACCCAAATAGGGCGGTTCCCCTACGAGCAGTACTTC. Translation gives CAWKTQIGRFPYEQYF.

The chain uses TRBV6-5 and TRBJ2-1; 14 bases fit TRBD2. The CDR3 covers 14 residues. The germline V gene has CDR1 MNHEY and CDR2 SVGAGI. With 5 bases clipped from V and 7 bases from J, the junction kept 1 base outside the gene matches. In DNA form, the CDR3 reads TGTGCCAGCAGTAGGACTAGCGGGAGGAATGAGCAGTTCTTC. Residues: CASSRTSGRNEQFF.

This rearrangement joins TRBV14 to TRBJ1-4, with D possibly being TRBD1 (6 bases). Germline CDR1 reads SGHDN; CDR2 reads FVKESK. There are 16 residues in the CDR3. Deletions cut 0 bases from V and 4 bases from J, with 12 bases between. In DNA form, the CDR3 reads TGTGCCAGCAGCCAAGATAGTAGGGGGGTTAATGAAAAACTGTTTTTT. Protein product: CASSQDSRGVNEKLFF. Looking up the rest from reference TRBV14 and TRBJ1-4 gives the full variable domain: EAGVTQFPSHSVIEKGQTVTLRCDPISGHDNLYWYRRVMGKEIKFLLHFVKESKQDESGMPNNRFLAERTGGTYSTLKVQPAELEDSGVYFCASSQDSRGVNEKLFFGSGTQLSVL.

The V gene is TRBV19, the J gene TRBJ2-1; 9 bases line up with TRBD1. V dropped 5 bases and J dropped 2; count of bases not matched to a gene: 1. Looked up from germline, CDR1 is LNHDA and CDR2 is SQIVND (reference sequence). The CDR3 totals 14 residues. The CDR3 loop reads CASSRTGAYNEQFF. CDR3 sequence (DNA): TGTGCCAGTAGTCGGACAGGGGCCTACAATGAGCAGTTCTTC.

This clone was recorded once. The chain is built from TRBV5-1 and TRBJ1-4, with TRBD1 identical over 8 bases. CDR1 SGHRS and CDR2 YFSETQ come from the germline V gene. This CDR3 is 15 amino acids long. Trimming cost V 4 bases and J 5 bases; bases outside gene matches: 7. The CDR3 sequence is CASSPWTGPNEKLFF. The CDR3 coding sequence is TGCGCCAGCAGCCCTTGGACAGGGCCAAATGAAAAACTGTTTTTT.

The chain is built from TRBV5-6 and TRBJ2-5; TRBD2 agrees at 10 bases. In germline, CDR1 is SGHDT, CDR2 YYEEEE. V gave up 7 bases and J gave up 5 bases; unmatched junction bases: 11. The CDR3 runs 15 residues. The CDR3 reads CASLGLAGEGETQYF. The CDR3 nucleotides are TGTGCCAGCTTGGGGCTAGCGGGAGAAGGCGAGACCCAGTACTTC.

The chain is built from TRBV5-1 and TRBJ2-3; 8 bases map to TRBD1. Germline-derived CDR1 and CDR2 are SGHRS and YFSETQ. V dropped 0 bases and J dropped 0; count of bases not matched to a gene: 3. The CDR3 totals 16 residues. The CDR3 loop is CASSLAGQGSTDTQYF. The CDR3 nucleotides are TGCGCCAGCAGCTTGGCCGGACAGGGTAGCACAGATACGCAGTATTTT.

The chain recombines TRBV7-2 with TRBJ2-2; D is possibly TRBD1 (6 bases). Germline assignment: CDR1 SGHTA and CDR2 FQGNSA. This CDR3 has 15 residues. The germline V and J ends were trimmed by 6 bases and 3 bases, with 14 bases remaining between them. CDR3 protein: CASRKQGSYTGELFF. The CDR3, as DNA: TGTGCCAGCAGAAAACAGGGCTCCTACACCGGGGAGCTGTTTTTT.

V gene TRBV2 combines with J gene TRBJ2-3; 12 bases match TRBD2. CDR3 size: 15 residues. CDR1 and CDR2 from the germline V gene are SNHLY and FYNNEI. Trimming removed 6 bases from V and 6 bases from J; junction bases left unmatched: 7. The DNA of the CDR3 is TGTGCCAGCAGCTTACTAGCGGGAGGATATGATACGCAGTATTTT. Translated: CASSLLAGGYDTQYF.

J is TRBJ2-5 and V is TRBV7-2; D not certain. CDR1 is SGHTA and CDR2 is FQGNSA in the germline V gene. The CDR3 runs to 17 residues. V gave up 1 base and J gave up 0 bases, with 15 bases separating them. This chain's CDR3 is CASSLVFVGLYQETQYF. DNA for the CDR3: TGTGCCAGCAGCTTAGTATTCGTCGGTTTGTACCAAGAGACCCAGTACTTC.

This chain connects TRBV6-5 to TRBJ1-5; 7 bases agree with TRBD1. The CDR3 covers 14 residues. V lost 6 bases to trimming and J lost 6 bases; unmatched junction nucleotides: 8. Per germline, CDR1 MNHEY and CDR2 SVGAGI. The CDR3 nucleotides read TGTGCCAGCAGCTTCCAGGGGGAAGGTCAGCCCCAGCATTTT. This encodes CASSFQGEGQPQHF.